The text below deals with one T cell receptor beta chain. Its antigen is unidentified. Primers for the PCR totalled 60 Vbeta and 13 Jbeta. Clones were read by immunoSEQ multiplex PCR, and TCRdb kept only the in-frame ones, dropping some. The data contain hundreds of thousands of clones, roughly 83% of them singletons. This sample is part of a study of cytomegalovirus exposure and HLA in healthy donors. As for the study in general: Most donors, 70% to 85% of some 400 genotyped, fell in the Caucasian-associated ancestry cluster. Study findings and constraints: Relative to the approximately 680-donor mean, N-insertions were reportedly fewer in an Asian-associated ancestry cluster in a later analysis.

This CDR3 region has 14 residues. Germline-derived CDR1 and CDR2 are LGHNA and YNFKEQ. V was pared by 3 bases and J by 7 bases, with 15 bases between. The chain links TRBV4-2 to TRBJ2-5; possible D gene TRBD1, 6 bases. Sequencing was performed on PBMCs. The receptor comes from a boy younger than 10 in good health and CMV-seronegative. DNA of the CDR3: TGTGCCAGCAGCCAGGAACAGGGCCTCGGGACCCAGTACTTC. It is translated as CASSQEQGLGTQYF.